The source of this T cell receptor beta chain is a study of blood T cell repertoires in COVID-19 (dated by TCRdb to the early 2020s). For the study in its entirety: Samples from collaborators originated in the United States, Italy and Spain and spanned both the acute and convalescent phases of COVID-19. The sample metadata nearly always contained a de-identified subject ID, COVID-19 status, age in years and sex. The samples were drawn from two sources: the first 160 participants of the ongoing ImmuneRACE study, and approximately 1,300 subjects contributed by 6 global collaborators. The dataset comprised deeply sampled blood TCRbeta repertoires from subjects exposed to, actively infected with, or recovered from COVID-19. The prospective study material was composed of cDNA or gDNA derived from T cells, B-cell-depleted T cells, or PBMCs. Where available, HLA class I and class II types were obtained from metadata supplied by the sample provider rather than from assay-based typing. A freely available public database, intended as a resource for researchers studying the immune response to SARS-CoV-2, is where the repertoires were released. What the study reported, not specific to this receptor: The amount of clinical and demographic metadata varied by source and participant and was provided uncurated.

TCRbeta CDR3 regions were amplified from genomic DNA by means of the immunoSEQ Assay, a bias-controlled multiplex PCR. Processing in the source paper ran as follows. Within the assay, amplification of reference gene primers was used to estimate how many nucleated cells each sample contained. To quantify the absolute abundance of each unique TCRbeta CDR3 rearrangement, sequence reads were collapsed and filtered. For each sample, productive Simpson clonality was calculated as the square root of Simpson's diversity index across productive rearrangements. What TCRdb holds here is the immuneACCESS table cut down to in-frame rearrangements. Part of the clones is not present; checked against another copy, under half of the missing clones reflect an unresolved V gene, and the others are unexplained. V, J and clone size derive from that table, while D and trimming were established from the DNA sequence. This sample holds some 210,000 clones; around 90% were observed only once. The ten largest clones take up about 6.5% of the sample.

This clone appeared many times. Its specific antigen is unknown. No base quality values were provided; no much bigger clone lies one nucleotide off. Samples from volunteer blood donors who had recovered from COVID-19 were contributed by a second Seattle source. Whole blood was collected in K2EDTA tubes by collaborating institutions according to the institutions' own protocols. For TCRbeta analysis, collaborators shipped samples as frozen whole blood, isolated PBMCs, or DNA extracted from either of those sample types. Looking up the germline V gene yields CDR1 MDHEN and CDR2 SYDVKM. The junction carries 13 bases between V and J, which are trimmed by 7 bases and 0 bases respectively. From cysteine to phenylalanine, the CDR3 is 15 amino acids long. Of the read, only the CDR3 DNA is kept; its 45 bases are in frame from base 1.

The source of this sequence is a man aged 55-75 years who had recovered from COVID-19. The sample consisted of peripheral blood. The chain couples TRBV28 to TRBJ1-3; a confident D gene designation cannot be given. In nucleotide form, the sequence is TGTGCCAGCACTACGGCGGGATACTCTGGAAACACCATATATTTT. Its product reads: CASTTAGYSGNTIYF. The CDR3, completed at both ends by the reference TRBV28 and TRBJ1-3 genes, gives the full variable domain DVKVTQSSRYLVKRTGEKVFLECVQDMDHENMFWYRQDPGLGLRLIYFSYDVKMKEKGDIPEGYSVSREKKERFSLILESASTNQTSMYLCASTTAGYSGNTIYFGEGSWLTVV.